The 7 T cell receptor beta chains below come from one sample, sequenced in a study of blood T cell repertoires in COVID-19. Assay used: immunoSEQ multiplex PCR; TCRdb lists only in-frame clones, some missing. The sample lists approximately 260,000 clones; approximately 89% were seen once. Sequencing was done on a sample of PBMCs or T cells enriched from blood (not recorded which). The source is a woman in her sixties who had recovered from COVID-19.

The count of this clone is one. The rearrangement uses TRBV5-8 and TRBJ1-5; D might be TRBD1 (5 bases). The germline CDR1 and CDR2 sequences are SGHTS and YDEGEE. The V and J ends lost 1 base and 2 bases respectively, with 13 bases between them. The CDR3 is 16 residues long. The CDR3 protein is CASSLPDPRGNQPQHF. In nucleotides, the CDR3 is TGTGCCAGCAGCTTGCCGGATCCCAGGGGCAATCAGCCCCAGCATTTT. The variable domain in full, with the rest retrieved from reference TRBV5-8 and TRBJ1-5, is EAGVTQSPTHLIKTRGQQATLRCSPISGHTSVYWYQQALGLGLQFLLWYDEGEERNRGNFPPRFSGRQFPNYSSELNVNALELEDSALYLCASSLPDPRGNQPQHFGDGTRLSIL.

The chain combines TRBV10-3 with TRBJ1-2; the D gene is possibly TRBD1 (6 bases). Germline CDR1 and CDR2: ENHRY and SYGVKD. The CDR3 has 14 residues. V was pared by 0 bases and J by 6 bases, with 11 bases between. DNA for the CDR3: TGTGCCATCAGTGAGTCGGCACAGGGAGATGGCTACACCTTC. It codes for CAISESAQGDGYTF.

The rearrangement joins TRBV7-2 to TRBJ2-7; D may be TRBD2 (7 bases). V dropped 4 bases and J dropped 1 base, with 17 bases sitting between them. The CDR3 is made up of 16 amino acids. Germline V gives CDR1 SGHTA, CDR2 FQGNSA. The CDR3 DNA follows: TGTGCCAGCAGCTGGGGGGGGCGGGCCGAGTCCTACGAGCAGTACTTC. Translating it yields CASSWGGRAESYEQYF.

The rearrangement uses TRBV30 and TRBJ2-7, with a possible D match to TRBD2 (6 bases). Deletions cut 7 bases from V and 7 bases from J, with 17 bases between. The CDR3 sequence is 12 residues long. Germline CDR1 and CDR2: GTSNPN and SVGIG (reference sequence). CDR3 bases: TGTGCCTTGGGACGGGAGACGCGAGAGCAGTACTTC. Protein product: CALGRETREQYF.

The V and J genes are TRBV29-1 and TRBJ2-1, with 8 bases that match TRBD2. After removal of 7 bases from V and 0 bases from J, the junction contained 11 bases not matched to a gene. Germline V lookup: CDR1 SQVTM, CDR2 ANQGSEA. CDR3 size: 16 residues. In DNA, the CDR3 is TGCAGCGCCGGGGCGGGGGGAATTAGCTCCTACAATGAGCAGTTCTTC. It translates to CSAGAGGISSYNEQFF.

The chain combines TRBV21-1 with TRBJ2-4; the table's D call TRBD2 went unverified against the DNA. TRBV21-1 is a pseudogene locus. This CDR3 region has 19 residues. For the CDR3, the DNA is TGTGCCAGCACCAAAAAGCCTCTGGACGAGCGGGAGATCAAAAACATTCAGTACTTC. It specifies CASTKKPLDEREIKNIQYF.

DNA for the CDR3: TGTGCCAGCAGCGTAAACCAGCGGGGGAGAGATACGCAGTATTTT. Protein product: CASSVNQRGRDTQYF. This chain joins TRBV9 and TRBJ2-3; 8 bases are a match to TRBD2. This CDR3 contains 15 residues. Germline V gene lookup returns CDR1 SGDLS and CDR2 YYNGEE. Germline trimming cut 1 base from V and 5 bases from J; bases unmatched to any gene: 6.